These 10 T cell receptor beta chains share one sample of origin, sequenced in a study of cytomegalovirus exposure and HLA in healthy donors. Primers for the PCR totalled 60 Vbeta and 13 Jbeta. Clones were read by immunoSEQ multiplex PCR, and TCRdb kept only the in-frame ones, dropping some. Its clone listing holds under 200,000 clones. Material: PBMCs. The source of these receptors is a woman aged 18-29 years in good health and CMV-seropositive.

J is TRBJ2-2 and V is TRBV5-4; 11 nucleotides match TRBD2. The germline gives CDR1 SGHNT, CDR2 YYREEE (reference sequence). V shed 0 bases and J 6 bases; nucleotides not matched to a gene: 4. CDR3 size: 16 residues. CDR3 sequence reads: CASSLELAGVSGELFF. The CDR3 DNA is TGTGCCAGCAGCTTGGAACTAGCGGGAGTATCCGGGGAGCTGTTTTTT.

The CDR3 loop reads CASSGTGGDSPLHF. CDR3 DNA sequence: TGTGCCAGTAGCGGGACAGGGGGCGATTCACCCCTCCACTTT. The chain couples TRBV19 to TRBJ1-6; 12 bases are shared with TRBD1. The CDR3 contains 14 residues. Germline V lookup: CDR1 LNHDA, CDR2 SQIVND (reference sequence). J was trimmed by 8 bases and V by 6 bases; bases with no gene match: 2.

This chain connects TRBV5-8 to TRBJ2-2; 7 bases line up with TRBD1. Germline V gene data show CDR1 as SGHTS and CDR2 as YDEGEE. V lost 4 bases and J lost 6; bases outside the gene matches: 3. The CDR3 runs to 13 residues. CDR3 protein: CASSRQGAGELFF. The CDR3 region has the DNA TGTGCCAGCAGCCGTCAGGGGGCCGGGGAGCTGTTTTTT. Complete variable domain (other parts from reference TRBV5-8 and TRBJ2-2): EAGVTQSPTHLIKTRGQQATLRCSPISGHTSVYWYQQALGLGLQFLLWYDEGEERNRGNFPPRFSGRQFPNYSSELNVNALELEDSALYLCASSRQGAGELFFGEGSRLTVL.

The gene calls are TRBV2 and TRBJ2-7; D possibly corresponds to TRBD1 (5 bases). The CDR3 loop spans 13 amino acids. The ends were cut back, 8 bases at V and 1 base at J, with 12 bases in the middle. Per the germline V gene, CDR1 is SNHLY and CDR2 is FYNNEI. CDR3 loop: CASAGQGSYEQYF. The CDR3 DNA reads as TGTGCCAGCGCAGGGCAGGGATCCTACGAGCAGTACTTC.

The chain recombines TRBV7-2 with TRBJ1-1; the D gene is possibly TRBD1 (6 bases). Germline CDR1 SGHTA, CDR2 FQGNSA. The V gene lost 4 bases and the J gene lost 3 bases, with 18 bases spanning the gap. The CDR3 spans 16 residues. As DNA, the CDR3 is TGTGCCAGCAGCTCGAACAGGGTCCGGACCGACACTGAAGCTTTCTTT. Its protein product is CASSSNRVRTDTEAFF.

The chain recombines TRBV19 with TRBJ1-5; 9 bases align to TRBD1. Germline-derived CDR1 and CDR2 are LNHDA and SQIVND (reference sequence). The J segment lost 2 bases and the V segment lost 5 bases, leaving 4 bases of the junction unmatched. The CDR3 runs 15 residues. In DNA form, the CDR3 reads TGTGCCAGTAGTGGACAGGGGCATGGCAATCAGCCCCAGCATTTT. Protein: CASSGQGHGNQPQHF.

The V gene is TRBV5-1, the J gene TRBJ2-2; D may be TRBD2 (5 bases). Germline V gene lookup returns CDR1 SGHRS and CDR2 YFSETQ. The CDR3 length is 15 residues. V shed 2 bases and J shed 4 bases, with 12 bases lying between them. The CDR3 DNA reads TGCGCCAGCAGCTTTGCGGAGGTGGGCACCGGGGAGCTGTTTTTT. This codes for CASSFAEVGTGELFF.

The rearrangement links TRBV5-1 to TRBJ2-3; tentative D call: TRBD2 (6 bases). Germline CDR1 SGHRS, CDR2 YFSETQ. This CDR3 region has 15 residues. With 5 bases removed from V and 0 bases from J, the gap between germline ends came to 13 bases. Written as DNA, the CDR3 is TGCGCCAGCAGGCCCGGGACTCCTAGCACAGATACGCAGTATTTT. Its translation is CASRPGTPSTDTQYF.

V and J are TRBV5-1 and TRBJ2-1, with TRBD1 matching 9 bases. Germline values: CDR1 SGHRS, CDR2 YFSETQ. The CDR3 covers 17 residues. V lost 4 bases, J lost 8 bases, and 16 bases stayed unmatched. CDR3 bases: TGCGCCAGCAGCCGGGTTGGGCTGACAGGGGGGAATCATGAGCAGTTCTTC. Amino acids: CASSRVGLTGGNHEQFF.

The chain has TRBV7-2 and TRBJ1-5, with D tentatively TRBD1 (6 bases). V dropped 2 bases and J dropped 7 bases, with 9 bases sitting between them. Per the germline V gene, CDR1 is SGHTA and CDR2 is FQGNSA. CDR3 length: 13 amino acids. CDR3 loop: CASSLWGQQPQHF. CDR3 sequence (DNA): TGTGCCAGCAGCTTATGGGGGCAACAGCCCCAGCATTTT.